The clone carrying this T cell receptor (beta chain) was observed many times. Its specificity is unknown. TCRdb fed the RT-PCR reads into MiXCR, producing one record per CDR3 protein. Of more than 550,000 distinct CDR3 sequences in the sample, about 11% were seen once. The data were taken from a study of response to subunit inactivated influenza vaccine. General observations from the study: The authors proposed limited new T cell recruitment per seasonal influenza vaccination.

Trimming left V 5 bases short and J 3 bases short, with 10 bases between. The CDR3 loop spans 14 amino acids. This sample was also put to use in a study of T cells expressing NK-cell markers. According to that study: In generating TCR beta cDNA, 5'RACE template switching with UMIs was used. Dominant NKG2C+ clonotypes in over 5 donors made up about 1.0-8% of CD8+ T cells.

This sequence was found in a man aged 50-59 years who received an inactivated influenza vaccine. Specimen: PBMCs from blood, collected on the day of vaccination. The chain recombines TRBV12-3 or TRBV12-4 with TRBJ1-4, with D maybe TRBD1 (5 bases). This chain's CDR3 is CASSLGTANEKLFF. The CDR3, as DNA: TGTGCCAGCAGTCTGGGGACGGCTAATGAAAAACTGTTTTTT.